These T cell receptor beta chains were read from a single sample in a study of blood T cell repertoires in COVID-19. The protocol was immunoSEQ multiplex PCR, while the TCRdb copy is restricted to in-frame clones and leaves out a portion. The sample includes 90,000 to 120,000 clones, 70% to 90% seen only once; the top ten take approximately 5.1%. Sequencing was done on a sample of peripheral blood. Receptors originate from a human donor in a cohort sampled during active COVID-19. Both conserved end residues are part of each CDR3. The order of the fields is D gene, V gene, clone size, J gene, CDR3 protein, CDR3 DNA. The D gene is left open where the match is weak. Size is stated for part of the rows, as once, few or many counts, or as a class when the clone is expanded.

TRBD2,TRBV28,NA,TRBJ2-7,CASSLQRGAKVYEQYF,TGTGCCAGCAGTTTACAGCGGGGGGCGAAAGTCTACGAGCAGTACTTC
TRBD2,TRBV10-3,NA,TRBJ2-5,CAIREPGLGQETQYF,TGTGCCATCAGAGAACCGGGACTAGGACAAGAGACCCAGTACTTC
TRBD2,TRBV5-4,NA,TRBJ2-7,CASSPPPSGVAYEQYF,TGTGCCAGCAGCCCCCCTCCTAGCGGGGTAGCCTACGAGCAGTACTTC
NA,TRBV5-1,NA,TRBJ1-5,CASSLGESNQPQHF,TGCGCCAGCAGCTTAGGAGAAAGCAATCAGCCCCAGCATTTT
TRBD1,TRBV15,NA,TRBJ2-7,CATSRGTGAYYEQYF,TGTGCCACCAGCAGGGGGACAGGTGCATACTACGAGCAGTACTTC
NA,TRBV5-4,NA,TRBJ2-1,CASSFETVINEQFF,TGTGCCAGCAGCTTCGAAACAGTTATCAATGAGCAGTTCTTC
NA,TRBV4-3,NA,TRBJ2-7,CASSQAYHGDEQYF,TGCGCCAGCAGCCAAGCGTACCACGGGGACGAGCAGTACTTC
NA,TRBV2,NA,TRBJ1-5,CASSEAARNQPQHF,TGTGCCAGCAGTGAGGCGGCGAGAAATCAGCCCCAGCATTTT
NA,TRBV7-9,NA,TRBJ1-2,CASSLGGGGGYTF,TGTGCCAGCAGCTTAGGCGGGGGCGGTGGCTACACCTTC
NA,TRBV12-5,few,TRBJ2-7,CASGATNRESYEQYF,TGTGCTAGTGGTGCCACTAACAGGGAAAGCTACGAGCAGTACTTC
TRBD1,TRBV6-5,NA,TRBJ1-1,CASTKRTGVTEAFF,TGTGCCAGCACTAAACGCACAGGGGTGACTGAAGCTTTCTTT
TRBD1,TRBV11-1,NA,TRBJ1-1,CASSPRDSSTEAFF,TGTGCCAGCAGCCCACGGGACAGCTCCACTGAAGCTTTCTTT
NA,TRBV29-1,NA,TRBJ1-4,CSVRQTDVANEKLFF,TGCAGCGTCCGACAGACGGATGTGGCTAATGAAAAACTGTTTTTT
TRBD1,TRBV9,NA,TRBJ1-2,CASSAGQGVWYGYTF,TGTGCCAGCAGCGCCGGACAGGGAGTGTGGTATGGCTACACCTTC
TRBD1,TRBV5-5,NA,TRBJ2-1,CASSLAQRQGRNEQFF,TGTGCCAGCAGCTTGGCCCAAAGACAGGGGAGGAATGAGCAGTTCTTC
NA,TRBV5-1,NA,TRBJ2-5,CASSWALGQETQYF,TGCGCCAGCAGCTGGGCCCTCGGTCAAGAGACCCAGTACTTC
TRBD2,TRBV9,NA,TRBJ2-1,CASSVGSGGRHGEQFF,TGTGCCAGCAGCGTAGGTAGCGGGGGGCGGCACGGTGAGCAGTTCTTC
NA,TRBV12-5,NA,TRBJ2-4,CASGLQENIQYF,TGTGCTAGTGGATTACAGGAAAACATTCAGTACTTC
TRBD1,TRBV5-6,NA,TRBJ2-7,CASSLGQGAYEQYF,TGTGCCAGCAGCTTGGGACAGGGGGCCTACGAGCAGTACTTC
NA,TRBV27,NA,TRBJ2-5,CASSLSPYNTGQETQYF,TGTGCCAGCAGTTTATCCCCATACAACACGGGTCAAGAGACCCAGTACTTC
NA,TRBV10-2,NA,TRBJ1-6,CASRGRRDNSPLHF,TGCGCCAGCAGGGGACGGAGGGATAATTCACCCCTCCACTTT
NA,TRBV5-1,NA,TRBJ2-3,CASSWRSRREATSTDTQYF,TGCGCCAGCAGCTGGCGTAGCCGACGCGAGGCGACTAGCACAGATACGCAGTATTTT
TRBD1,TRBV5-4,NA,TRBJ1-6,CASSPQGVNSPLHF,TGTGCCAGCAGCCCCCAGGGGGTTAATTCACCCCTCCACTTT
TRBD1,TRBV28,NA,TRBJ1-6,CASSGGQWLSSSPLHF,TGTGCCAGCAGTGGGGGACAGTGGTTGAGTAGTTCACCCCTCCACTTT
NA,TRBV9,NA,TRBJ2-5,CASSVGPYQETQYF,TGTGCCAGCAGCGTAGGTCCCTACCAAGAGACCCAGTACTTC
TRBD2,TRBV7-2,NA,TRBJ2-3,CASSLAIGGRALDTQYF,TGTGCCAGCAGCTTAGCGATTGGAGGGAGGGCGTTAGATACGCAGTATTTT
NA,TRBV24-1,NA,TRBJ1-2,CATGPDANYGYTF,TGTGCCACCGGGCCGGATGCTAACTATGGCTACACCTTC
TRBD1,TRBV18,few,TRBJ1-5,CASSSSGQNSNQPQHF,TGTGCCAGCTCGTCCTCGGGACAGAATAGCAATCAGCCCCAGCATTTT
NA,TRBV20-1,NA,TRBJ2-1,CSARNRGEQFF,TGCAGTGCTAGAAATCGGGGGGAGCAGTTCTTC
TRBD1,TRBV27,NA,TRBJ2-3,CASSTDRGGTDTQYF,TGTGCCAGCAGCACGGACAGGGGGGGCACAGATACGCAGTATTTT
TRBD1,TRBV5-1,NA,TRBJ2-7,CASTLGTGGTREQYF,TGCGCCAGCACTCTTGGGACAGGGGGCACTCGGGAGCAGTACTTC
NA,TRBV12-5,NA,TRBJ2-3,CASVKMAGTDTQYF,TGTGCTAGTGTCAAAATGGCGGGCACAGATACGCAGTATTTT
NA,TRBV11-3,NA,TRBJ2-1,CASSLQGWPYNEQFF,TGTGCCAGCAGCCTCCAGGGGTGGCCCTACAATGAGCAGTTCTTC
TRBD1,TRBV25-1,once,TRBJ1-2,CASSEPGTGGFSGYTF,TGTGCCAGCAGTGAACCCGGGACAGGGGGCTTTAGTGGCTACACCTTC
TRBD1,TRBV27,once,TRBJ2-7,CASSFKGAYEQYF,TGTGCCAGCAGTTTCAAGGGGGCTTACGAGCAGTACTTC
TRBD1,TRBV10-3,NA,TRBJ2-5,CAISAGQGQETQYF,TGTGCCATCAGTGCGGGACAGGGACAAGAGACCCAGTACTTC
TRBD1,TRBV7-9,NA,TRBJ2-7,CASSADDRAIDEQYF,TGTGCCAGCAGCGCTGACGACAGGGCTATCGACGAGCAGTACTTC
NA,TRBV4-2,few,TRBJ2-1,CASSQEGGGGPRYEQFF,TGTGCCAGCAGCCAAGAGGGGGGCGGGGGCCCCCGGTATGAGCAGTTCTTC
NA,TRBV5-1,NA,TRBJ2-7,CASSPSQGSYEQYF,TGCGCCAGCAGCCCCTCCCAGGGCTCCTACGAGCAGTACTTC
NA,TRBV7-2,NA,TRBJ1-5,CASSQTGFGYQPQHF,TGTGCCAGCAGCCAGACAGGCTTCGGCTATCAGCCCCAGCATTTT
NA,TRBV3-1/TRBV3-2,few,TRBJ1-3,CASSQDQRNTIYF,TGTGCCAGCAGCCAAGATCAGAGAAACACCATATATTTT
TRBD1,TRBV5-1,NA,TRBJ1-2,CASSLGAQGLDYGYTF,TGCGCCAGCAGCTTGGGAGCACAGGGGTTAGACTATGGCTACACCTTC
NA,TRBV4-1,NA,TRBJ2-5,CASSQDRVPETQYF,TGCGCCAGCAGCCAAGACAGGGTCCCAGAGACCCAGTACTTC
NA,TRBV6-4,NA,TRBJ2-3,CASSEFAGDTDTQYF,TGTGCCAGCAGTGAGTTTGCGGGCGACACAGATACGCAGTATTTT
TRBD2,TRBV6-5,NA,TRBJ2-1,CASSHSGSSYNEQFF,TGTGCCAGCAGTCACAGCGGGAGCTCCTACAATGAGCAGTTCTTC
TRBD2,TRBV28,NA,TRBJ2-3,CASSLLSSGGSADTQYF,TGTGCCAGCAGTTTACTGTCTAGCGGGGGATCTGCAGATACGCAGTATTTT
NA,TRBV6-5,NA,TRBJ2-1,CASSYSGSGRYNEQFF,TGTGCCAGCAGTTACTCAGGGTCAGGGAGGTACAATGAGCAGTTCTTC
NA,TRBV7-2,NA,TRBJ2-5,CASSLGNTETQYF,TGTGCCAGCAGCTTGGGCAATACAGAGACCCAGTACTTC
NA,TRBV10-3,NA,TRBJ2-7,CATSALGGGGYEQYF,TGTGCCACATCAGCGCTTGGGGGGGGCGGCTACGAGCAGTACTTC
TRBD1,TRBV3-1/TRBV3-2,NA,TRBJ2-3,CASSQTGTSDTQYF,TGTGCCAGCAGTCAGACAGGGACCTCGGATACGCAGTATTTT
TRBD2,TRBV7-2,NA,TRBJ2-3,CASSLISVLAGGRTDTQYF,TGTGCCAGCAGCTTAATATCGGTACTAGCGGGAGGCCGCACAGATACGCAGTATTTT
TRBD1,TRBV6-5,NA,TRBJ1-1,CASQTGLLNTEAFF,TGTGCCAGCCAGACAGGGTTGTTGAACACTGAAGCTTTCTTT
TRBD2,TRBV18,NA,TRBJ2-5,CASSPESGSGTQYF,TGTGCCAGCTCACCAGAAAGCGGGAGTGGGACCCAGTACTTC
NA,TRBV19,NA,TRBJ1-1,CASRTGRDTEAFF,TGTGCCAGTAGGACAGGACGGGACACTGAAGCTTTCTTT